One sample yielded the 20 T cell receptor beta chains listed below, sequenced in a study of blood T cell repertoires in COVID-19. Clones were read by immunoSEQ multiplex PCR, and TCRdb kept only the in-frame ones, dropping some. The sample shows 200,000 to 250,000 clones, approximately 86% of them seen only once. Sequenced input: PBMCs or T cells enriched from blood (not recorded which). Every receptor here comes from a woman aged 40-49 years with acute COVID-19.

The J gene is TRBJ2-3, the V gene TRBV5-1; maybe TRBD2 (6 bases). The CDR3 spans 14 residues. Germline values: CDR1 SGHRS, CDR2 YFSETQ. The V end lost 0 bases, the J end lost 7 bases, and 12 bases lay between the germline ends. The CDR3 is CASSLGEETHTQYF. CDR3 nucleotides: TGCGCCAGCAGCTTGGGGGAGGAAACTCATACGCAGTATTTT.

This sequence joins TRBV6-5 and TRBJ1-5; tentative D call: TRBD1 (6 bases). This CDR3 contains 15 residues. Germline loops: CDR1 MNHEY, CDR2 SVGAGI. V was cut by 0 bases and J by 7 bases, with 13 bases left in between. The CDR3: CASSYSKGDRQPQHF. DNA of the CDR3: TGTGCCAGCAGTTACTCCAAGGGGGATAGGCAGCCCCAGCATTTT.

The J gene is TRBJ2-5, the V gene TRBV2; a possible D gene is TRBD1 (5 bases). The germline V gene encodes CDR1 SNHLY and CDR2 FYNNEI. CDR3 length: 16 amino acids. Trimming removed 6 bases at V and 5 bases at J, with 22 bases between. This CDR3 reads CASSFNTYQGGETQYF. CDR3 nucleotides: TGTGCCAGCAGCTTTAACACTTATCAGGGTGGGGAGACCCAGTACTTC.

V gene TRBV10-3 combines with J gene TRBJ2-7; 7 bases agree with TRBD1. CDR3 length: 13 residues. The junction had 4 bases not matched to a gene; V was cut back by 6 bases and J by 2 bases. Germline loops: CDR1 ENHRY, CDR2 SYGVKD. The DNA for the CDR3 is TGTGCCATCAGAGACAGGGATCCCTACGAGCAGTACTTC. Its translation: CAIRDRDPYEQYF.

V usage is TRBV14 and J usage is TRBJ2-1, with unresolved D. This CDR3 is built from 15 residues. Germline V gene lookup returns CDR1 SGHDN and CDR2 FVKESK. V was trimmed by 4 bases and J by 3 bases, leaving 13 bases between them. CDR3: CASSPIRVGYNEQFF. For the CDR3, the DNA is TGTGCCAGCAGCCCTATCCGGGTCGGCTACAATGAGCAGTTCTTC.

This clone turned up a few times. The rearrangement uses TRBV5-1 and TRBJ1-1; D gene uncertain. Germline values: CDR1 SGHRS, CDR2 YFSETQ. This CDR3 has 14 residues. The germline V and J ends were trimmed by 0 bases and 5 bases, with 11 bases remaining between them. DNA for the CDR3: TGCGCCAGCAGCTTGGGTCAGGAAATGACTGAAGCTTTCTTT. Encoded protein: CASSLGQEMTEAFF.

The V call is TRBV19, the J call TRBJ1-5; 7 nucleotides match TRBD1. The germline gives CDR1 LNHDA, CDR2 SQIVND (reference sequence). This CDR3 is built from 16 residues. V trimming: 5 bases; J trimming: 4 bases; junction bases outside the gene matches: 11. CDR3 sequence: CASSPRTAGGNQPQHF. The CDR3 region has the DNA TGTGCCAGTAGTCCCCGAACGGCAGGGGGTAATCAGCCCCAGCATTTT.

V usage is TRBV7-9 and J usage is TRBJ2-1; a possible D gene is TRBD1 (7 bases). Germline CDR1 SEHNR, CDR2 FQNEAQ (reference sequence). V lost 0 bases and J lost 4, with 13 bases in between. The CDR3 covers 16 residues. The CDR3, as DNA: TGTGCCAGCAGCTTAGCGGGCAGGGGGGCGTACAATGAGCAGTTCTTC. This translates into CASSLAGRGAYNEQFF.

In nucleotides, the CDR3 is TGTGCCAGCAGCCAAGGAGTAGCGACGGGGGATGGCTACACCTTC. It encodes CASSQGVATGDGYTF. The chain carries TRBV3-1 (or the pseudogene TRBV3-2) and TRBJ1-2; possibly TRBD1 for D (5 bases). Germline lookup yields CDR1 LGHDT and CDR2 YNNKEL (reference sequence). The V end was cut by 1 base, the J end by 6 bases, with 15 bases between. This CDR3 is 15 amino acids long.

The J gene is TRBJ2-3, the V gene TRBV5-1; TRBD1 matches 8 bases. CDR1 SGHRS and CDR2 YFSETQ come from the germline V gene. Trimming cost V 4 bases and J 6 bases; bases outside gene matches: 7. The CDR3 totals 14 residues. CDR3: CASSHDRGADTQYF. CDR3 DNA: TGCGCCAGCAGCCACGACAGGGGCGCGGATACGCAGTATTTT.

This chain joins TRBV19 and TRBJ1-5, with 8 bases fitting TRBD1. The CDR3 is made up of 14 amino acids. Losses at the gene ends were 5 bases for V and 7 bases for J; bases not matched to a gene: 7. Looked up from germline, CDR1 is LNHDA and CDR2 is SQIVND (reference sequence). For the CDR3, the DNA is TGTGCCAGTAGTCTCAACAGGGGGAACCAGCCCCAGCATTTT. It codes for CASSLNRGNQPQHF. The full variable domain, with the rest looked up from reference TRBV19 and TRBJ1-5, is DGGITQSPKYLFRKEGQNVTLSCEQNLNHDAMYWYRQDPGQGLRLIYYSQIVNDFQKGDIAEGYSVSREKKESFPLTVTSAQKNPTAFYLCASSLNRGNQPQHFGDGTRLSIL.

The chain links TRBV4-1 to TRBJ2-7, with 9 nucleotides matching TRBD1. The CDR3 length is 15 residues. Unmatched junction bases numbered 3, after V lost 1 base and J lost 2 bases. Germline CDR1 MGHRA, CDR2 YSYEKL. The CDR3 region is CASSQVRTGAYEQYF. The CDR3 DNA follows: TGCGCCAGCAGCCAAGTGAGGACAGGGGCCTACGAGCAGTACTTC.

The V call is TRBV5-8, the J call TRBJ1-2; the D gene is possibly TRBD1 (5 bases). In germline, CDR1 is SGHTS, CDR2 YDEGEE. This CDR3 spans 11 amino acids. Trimming stripped 4 bases from V and 7 bases from J, with 8 bases between. The CDR3 is CASSPGIGYTF. The DNA for the CDR3 is TGTGCCAGCAGCCCAGGGATTGGCTACACCTTC. Full variable domain (rest looked up from reference TRBV5-8 and TRBJ1-2): EAGVTQSPTHLIKTRGQQATLRCSPISGHTSVYWYQQALGLGLQFLLWYDEGEERNRGNFPPRFSGRQFPNYSSELNVNALELEDSALYLCASSPGIGYTFGSGTRLTVV.

CDR3 in DNA: TGTGCCAGCAGCTTAACGGGAGGAGGGGAGACCCAGTACTTC. Protein product: CASSLTGGGETQYF. The genes are TRBV7-3 and TRBJ2-5; D might be TRBD2 (6 bases). The CDR3 has 14 amino acids. V lost 0 bases and J 5 bases, leaving 10 bases between the germline ends. Looked up from germline, CDR1 is SGHTA and CDR2 is FQGTGA.

The rearrangement links TRBV6-5 to TRBJ2-3; D may be TRBD1 (5 bases). V was trimmed by 3 bases and J by 4 bases, leaving 8 bases between them. CDR1 MNHEY and CDR2 SVGAGI come from the germline V gene. The CDR3 is 13 residues long. The CDR3 DNA is TGTGCCAGCAGTTATAGGGGCTCAGATACGCAGTATTTT. Residues: CASSYRGSDTQYF.

This clone was recorded only once. The chain combines TRBV11-2 with TRBJ2-4, with no clear D. The germline V and J ends were trimmed by 1 base and 2 bases, with 18 bases remaining between them. Germline assignment: CDR1 SGHAT and CDR2 FQNNGV. The CDR3 extends over 18 amino acids. DNA of the CDR3: TGTGCCAGCAGCTTAGGAGTAGGTCGGAGATCGCCCAAAAACATTCAGTACTTC. As protein: CASSLGVGRRSPKNIQYF.

V usage is TRBV5-1 and J usage is TRBJ1-2; maybe TRBD1 (6 bases). Germline CDR1 reads SGHRS; CDR2 reads YFSETQ. The germline V and J ends were trimmed by 4 bases and 5 bases, with 9 bases remaining between them. The CDR3 has 12 amino acids. The CDR3 loop reads CASSPTGYGYTF. The CDR3 region has the DNA TGCGCCAGCAGCCCGACAGGTTATGGCTACACCTTC.

V is TRBV7-3 and J is TRBJ2-3, with 7 bases that match TRBD2. Germline CDR1 reads SGHTA; CDR2 reads FQGTGA. This CDR3 has 14 residues. V gave up 8 bases and J gave up 4 bases; unmatched junction bases: 9. The CDR3 DNA sequence: TGTGCCAGCTCTCGCGGGAGTCGGGCAGATACGCAGTATTTT. Translation: CASSRGSRADTQYF.

V and J are TRBV27 and TRBJ2-1, with D uncertain. This CDR3 is 15 amino acids long. Trimming took 6 bases from V and 0 from J, leaving 12 bases between them. Per the germline V gene, CDR1 is MNHEY and CDR2 is SMNVEV (reference sequence). As DNA, the CDR3 is TGTGCCAGCAGCGAATTGCTAAGCTCCTACAATGAGCAGTTCTTC. Translated, it gives CASSELLSSYNEQFF.

This chain links TRBV7-2 with TRBJ2-2, with 7 bases lining up with TRBD1. CDR1 is SGHTA, CDR2 FQGNSA, per germline. With V trimmed by 2 bases and J by 4 bases, 13 bases remained unmatched. The CDR3 has 18 residues. CDR3 nucleotides: TGTGCCAGCAGCTTAAGGCAGGGGGACAGTTGGGCCACCGGGGAGCTGTTTTTT. Protein product: CASSLRQGDSWATGELFF.